The clone carrying this T cell receptor beta chain has a single count. J lost 4 bases, V lost 4 bases, and 2 bases had no gene match. The CDR3 sequence is 14 residues long. Germline assignment: CDR1 SEHNR and CDR2 FQNEAQ (reference sequence). The data belong to a study of blood T cell repertoires in COVID-19. Across the whole study: Sources were T cells, B-cell-depleted T cells, or PBMCs; the material itself was cDNA or gDNA.

Across over 20 US areas, participants ranged in age from roughly 18 to 95 years. Cohorts were based on clinical histories the participants reported. Profiling relied on immunoSEQ multiplex PCR, and the TCRdb table lists in-frame clones only, not all of them. The data contain around 340,000 clones, about 90% of them singletons. The specimen sequenced was PBMCs or T cells enriched from blood (not recorded which). The sequence was collected from a woman aged 25 to 39 who had been exposed to COVID-19. The chain has TRBV7-9 and TRBJ2-3; 10 bases are shared with TRBD1. DNA for the CDR3: TGTGCCAGCAGCTCGGACAGGGGGTCAGATACGCAGTATTTT. Protein product: CASSSDRGSDTQYF.